This T cell receptor (beta chain) was observed in a study of cytomegalovirus exposure and HLA in healthy donors. Broader study findings: Under in vitro conditions, a few CMV-associated chains were confirmed as specific for CMV antigens. Some segments of the V type, notably TRBV6-2 and TRBV6-3, were excluded as indistinguishable. In a later analysis, V- and J-gene trimming of beta chains associated with a DCLRE1C missense variant, replicated independently. An analysis was carried out later, and it reportedly showed fewer N-insertions in an Asian-associated ancestry cluster than the approximately 700-donor mean.

As to this clone: Its antigen is still unknown.

13 Jbeta primers and 60 Vbeta primers were used for the PCR. Sequencing was performed with immunoSEQ multiplex PCR; in TCRdb, only in-frame clones are kept and a portion is missing. The table records 85,000 to 100,000 clones, around nine tenths of them present only once. This CDR3 contains 20 residues. V was clipped by 4 bases and J by 2 bases; unmatched bases: 14. The V gene's germline CDR1 is MGHRA and CDR2 YSYEKL. The J gene is TRBJ2-3, the V gene TRBV4-1; 14 bases map to TRBD2. This TCR was sampled from a man aged 25 to 40 in good health and CMV-seropositive. The sequencing sample was made of PBMCs. The CDR3 here is CASSRKATPGLAGVTDTQYF. CDR3 nucleotides: TGCGCCAGCAGCCGGAAAGCAACTCCGGGACTAGCGGGAGTCACAGATACGCAGTATTTT.